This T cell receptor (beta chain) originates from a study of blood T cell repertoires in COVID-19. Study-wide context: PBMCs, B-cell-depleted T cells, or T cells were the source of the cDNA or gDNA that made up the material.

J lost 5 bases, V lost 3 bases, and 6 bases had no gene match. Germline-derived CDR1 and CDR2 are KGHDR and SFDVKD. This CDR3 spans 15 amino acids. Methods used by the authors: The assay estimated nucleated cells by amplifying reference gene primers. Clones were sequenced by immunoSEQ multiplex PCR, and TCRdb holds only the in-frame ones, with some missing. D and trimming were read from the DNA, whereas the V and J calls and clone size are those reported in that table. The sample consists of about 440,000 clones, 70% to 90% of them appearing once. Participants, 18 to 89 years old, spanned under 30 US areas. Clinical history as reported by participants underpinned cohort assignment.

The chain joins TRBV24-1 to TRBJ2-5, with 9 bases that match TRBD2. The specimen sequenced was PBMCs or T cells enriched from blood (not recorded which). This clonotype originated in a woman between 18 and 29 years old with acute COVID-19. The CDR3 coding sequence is TGTGCCACCAGTGATCCCTCGCGGGGGGGCGAGACCCAGTACTTC. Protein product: CATSDPSRGGETQYF.